Following are 7 T cell receptor beta chains from one sample sequenced in a study of B cell selection in AIRE deficiency. The protocol was immunoSEQ multiplex PCR, while the TCRdb copy is restricted to in-frame clones and leaves out a portion. The repertoire holds 20,000 to 25,000 clones, with 95% to 98% as singletons. The sorted conventional CD4 T cells were gated as CD4+CD127+. The specimen sequenced was conventional CD4+ T cells sorted from PBMCs. The receptors were gathered from a human donor with AIRE deficiency.

The rearrangement uses TRBV28 and TRBJ1-2; TRBD1 agrees at 7 bases. The CDR3 sequence is 15 residues long. V trimming: 0 bases; J trimming: 4 bases; junction bases outside the gene matches: 5. The germline gives CDR1 MDHEN, CDR2 SYDVKM. This CDR3 is CASSLWDRLSYGYTF. CDR3 nucleotide sequence: TGTGCCAGCAGTTTATGGGACAGGCTAAGCTATGGCTACACCTTC.

This sequence joins TRBV18 and TRBJ1-4; D is uncertain. The ends were cut back, 6 bases at V and 2 bases at J, with 13 bases in the middle. The CDR3 runs 15 residues. Germline V lookup: CDR1 KGHSH, CDR2 LQKENI. The CDR3 loop is CASSPLGQTNEKLFF. The CDR3 region has the DNA TGTGCCAGCTCCCCGCTTGGGCAGACTAATGAAAAACTGTTTTTT.

The rearrangement links TRBV30 to TRBJ1-6, with unresolved D. Germline V gives CDR1 GTSNPN, CDR2 SVGIG (reference sequence). The CDR3 has 14 amino acids. The V gene lost 5 bases and the J gene lost 7 bases, with 15 bases spanning the gap. CDR3 DNA: TGTGCCTGGGATCTTTACGTCTTGAATTCACCCCTCCACTTT. It is translated as CAWDLYVLNSPLHF.

V and J are TRBV6-5 and TRBJ2-3, with 10 bases identical to TRBD2. V was pared by 2 bases and J by 6 bases, with 5 bases of the junction left unmatched. Germline V gene sequence: CDR1 MNHEY, CDR2 SVGAGI. The CDR3 loop spans 15 amino acids. The CDR3 protein is CASSYLAGAEDTQYF. The CDR3 bases are TGTGCCAGCAGTTACCTAGCGGGAGCTGAGGATACGCAGTATTTT.

V gene TRBV27 combines with J gene TRBJ2-7; D may be TRBD1 (6 bases). CDR1 and CDR2 from the germline V gene are MNHEY and SMNVEV (reference sequence). V dropped 7 bases and J dropped 2 bases, with 15 bases sitting between them. The CDR3 spans 14 residues. The CDR3 here is CASTSRDTAYEQYF. The CDR3 nucleotides read TGTGCCAGCACCAGCCGGGACACGGCCTACGAGCAGTACTTC.

The chain is built from TRBV4-2 and TRBJ1-4, with D unresolved. This CDR3 region has 18 residues. Germline CDR1 and CDR2: LGHNA and YNFKEQ. V lost 0 bases to trimming and J lost 0 bases, with 14 bases between them. This CDR3 is CASSQDRQTIPTNEKLFF. The CDR3 DNA is TGTGCCAGCAGCCAAGATAGGCAGACAATACCAACTAATGAAAAACTGTTTTTT.

This chain joins TRBV29-1 and TRBJ2-5, with 8 bases identical to TRBD2. From germline, CDR1 is SQVTM and CDR2 ANQGSEA. J gave up 5 bases and V 3 bases, and 11 bases lay outside the gene matches. This CDR3 is 15 amino acids long. The CDR3 DNA reads TGCAGCGTTGACGGGAGACTAGCGAGGGAGGAGACCCAGTACTTC. This encodes CSVDGRLAREETQYF.